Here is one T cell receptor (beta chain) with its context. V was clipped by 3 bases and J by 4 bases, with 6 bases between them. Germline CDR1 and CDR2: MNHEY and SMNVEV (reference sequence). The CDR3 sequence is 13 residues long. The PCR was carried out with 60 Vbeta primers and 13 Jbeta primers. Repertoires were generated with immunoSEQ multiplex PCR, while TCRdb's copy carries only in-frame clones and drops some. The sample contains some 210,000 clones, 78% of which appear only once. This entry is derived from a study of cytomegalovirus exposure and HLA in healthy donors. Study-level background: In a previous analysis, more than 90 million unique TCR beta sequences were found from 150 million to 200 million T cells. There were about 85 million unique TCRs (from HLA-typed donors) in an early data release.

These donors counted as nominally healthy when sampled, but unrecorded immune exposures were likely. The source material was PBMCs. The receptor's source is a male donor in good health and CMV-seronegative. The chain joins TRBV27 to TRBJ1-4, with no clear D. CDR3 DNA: TGTGCCAGCAGTTTGGTCGGTAATGAAAAACTGTTTTTT. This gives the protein CASSLVGNEKLFF.